These T cell receptor beta chains were read from a single sample in a study of blood T cell repertoires in COVID-19. This table comes from immunoSEQ multiplex PCR, and its TCRdb copy is limited to in-frame clones, with some not included. The data contain hundreds of thousands of clones, around 91% of them singletons. The specimen sequenced was PBMCs or T cells enriched from blood (not recorded which). These receptor sequences come from a young woman who had recovered from COVID-19. Both conserved end residues are part of each CDR3. D genes are given only for firm matches. Size values are once, few and many counts, or a class for expanded clones, and some rows have none.

CDR3aa: CASSYSNRGQETQYF; CDR3nt: TGTGCCAGCAGTTACTCGAACCGGGGGCAAGAGACCCAGTACTTC; len: 15; d_gene: -; j_gene: TRBJ2-5; v_gene: TRBV6-6; abundance: once
CDR3aa: CASHEGATEAFF; CDR3nt: TGTGCCAGCCACGAGGGGGCCACTGAAGCTTTCTTT; len: 12; d_gene: TRBD1; j_gene: TRBJ1-1; v_gene: TRBV11-2; abundance: -
CDR3aa: CSASRGQITDTQYF; CDR3nt: TGCAGTGCTAGTAGGGGGCAGATCACAGATACGCAGTATTTT; len: 14; d_gene: TRBD1; j_gene: TRBJ2-3; v_gene: TRBV20-1; abundance: -
CDR3aa: CASSLGFRQGALNTEAFF; CDR3nt: TGCGCCAGCAGCTTGGGATTCCGACAGGGAGCTTTGAACACTGAAGCTTTCTTT; len: 18; d_gene: TRBD1; j_gene: TRBJ1-1; v_gene: TRBV5-1; abundance: -
CDR3aa: CASSLGTGISLTF; CDR3nt: TGTGCCAGCAGTTTGGGGACAGGTATTTCATTGACCTTC; len: 13; d_gene: TRBD1; j_gene: TRBJ1-2; v_gene: TRBV12-3/TRBV12-4; abundance: -
CDR3aa: CASSRGTDSGNTIYF; CDR3nt: TGTGCCAGCAGCAGGGGGACAGACTCTGGAAACACCATATATTTT; len: 15; d_gene: TRBD1; j_gene: TRBJ1-3; v_gene: TRBV5-4; abundance: once
CDR3aa: CASSLLAGGADEAFF; CDR3nt: TGTGCCAGCAGTTTATTGGCAGGGGGAGCGGATGAAGCTTTCTTT; len: 15; d_gene: TRBD1; j_gene: TRBJ1-1; v_gene: TRBV27; abundance: -
CDR3aa: CASSSFRGNTEAFF; CDR3nt: TGTGCCAGCAGTTCCTTCCGGGGTAACACTGAAGCTTTCTTT; len: 14; d_gene: -; j_gene: TRBJ1-1; v_gene: TRBV27; abundance: -
CDR3aa: CASGETATNEKLFF; CDR3nt: TGTGCCTCCGGGGAGACGGCAACTAATGAAAAACTGTTTTTT; len: 14; d_gene: -; j_gene: TRBJ1-4; v_gene: TRBV19; abundance: -
CDR3aa: CASTTGQGGVAFF; CDR3nt: TGTGCCAGTACTACTGGACAGGGCGGTGTAGCTTTCTTT; len: 13; d_gene: TRBD1; j_gene: TRBJ1-1; v_gene: TRBV19; abundance: -
CDR3aa: CASSISGGADTQYF; CDR3nt: TGCGCCAGCAGCATTAGCGGGGGGGCAGATACGCAGTATTTT; len: 14; d_gene: TRBD2; j_gene: TRBJ2-3; v_gene: TRBV5-1; abundance: -
CDR3aa: CASSYGTGGDTQYF; CDR3nt: TGTGCCAGCAGTTACGGGACAGGGGGGGATACGCAGTATTTT; len: 14; d_gene: TRBD1; j_gene: TRBJ2-3; v_gene: TRBV6-5; abundance: -
CDR3aa: CASSRTNYGYTF; CDR3nt: TGTGCCAGCAGCAGGACTAACTATGGCTACACCTTC; len: 12; d_gene: -; j_gene: TRBJ1-2; v_gene: TRBV6-5; abundance: -
CDR3aa: CASSPDGARGSPLHF; CDR3nt: TGTGCCAGCAGTCCGGACGGGGCGCGGGGTTCACCCCTCCACTTT; len: 15; d_gene: -; j_gene: TRBJ1-6; v_gene: TRBV6-5; abundance: -
CDR3aa: CASRKTGGAGGYTF; CDR3nt: TGTGCCAGCAGGAAGACAGGGGGCGCAGGTGGCTACACCTTC; len: 14; d_gene: TRBD1; j_gene: TRBJ1-2; v_gene: TRBV27; abundance: -
CDR3aa: CASSIVLQGANQPQHF; CDR3nt: TGTGCCAGTAGTATAGTCCTCCAGGGGGCCAATCAGCCCCAGCATTTT; len: 16; d_gene: TRBD1; j_gene: TRBJ1-5; v_gene: TRBV19; abundance: -
CDR3aa: CASSLLAGGHEDTQYF; CDR3nt: TGTGCCAGCAGTCTCCTAGCGGGGGGGCACGAAGATACGCAGTATTTT; len: 16; d_gene: TRBD2; j_gene: TRBJ2-3; v_gene: TRBV27; abundance: once